These T cell receptor beta chains were read from a single sample in a study of response to subunit inactivated influenza vaccine. TCRdb re-derived calls from the RT-PCR reads in MiXCR, one entry per CDR3 protein. Counted here are hundreds of thousands of distinct CDR3 sequences, less than 10% occurring once; the ten biggest clones make up about an eighth. The sample consisted of PBMCs from blood, taken 23 months after vaccination. These receptors all stem from a man between 50 and 69 years old who received an inactivated influenza vaccine. CDR3s include the opening cysteine and the closing phenylalanine or tryptophan. A D gene is named only where the DNA matches it firmly. For some rows the clone size is stated as once, few or many, or as a class when expanded; others skip it.

D gene,J gene,clone size,CDR3 length,V gene,CDR3 protein,CDR3 DNA
TRBD1,TRBJ1-5,once,13,TRBV29-1,CSVQTGSNQPQHF,TGCAGCGTCCAGACAGGGAGCAATCAGCCCCAGCATTTT
TRBD2,TRBJ2-7,NA,13,TRBV3-1,CASHSGGSYEQYF,TGTGCCAGCCATAGCGGGGGCTCCTACGAGCAGTACTTC
NA,TRBJ1-1,many,12,TRBV11-2,CASADYDTEAFF,TGTGCCAGCGCAGATTATGACACTGAAGCTTTCTTT
NA,TRBJ1-5,NA,15,TRBV7-2,CASSLYTGSNQPQHF,TGTGCCAGCAGCTTATACACAGGGAGCAATCAGCCCCAGCATTTT
NA,TRBJ1-1,many,13,TRBV20-1,CSARDGRNTEAFF,TGCAGTGCTAGAGATGGCAGGAACACTGAAGCTTTCTTT
TRBD1,TRBJ1-6,NA,14,TRBV20-1,CSARGGTDASPLHF,TGCAGTGCTAGAGGGGGGACAGACGCTTCACCCCTCCACTTT
NA,TRBJ1-2,few,14,TRBV29-1,CSVEDRAREGVITF,TGCAGCGTTGAAGATCGAGCCAGGGAGGGAGTTATTACCTTC
NA,TRBJ2-3,many,13,TRBV4-3,CASSRGTEDTQYF,TGCGCCAGCAGCCGCGGGACAGAAGATACGCAGTATTTT
TRBD2,TRBJ2-7,many,16,TRBV6-2/TRBV6-3,CASRNGGTSGGYEQYF,TGTGCCAGCCGAAATGGCGGGACTAGCGGGGGTTACGAGCAGTACTTC
NA,TRBJ1-2,many,13,TRBV12-3/TRBV12-4,CASSLAGIGGYTF,TGTGCCAGCAGTTTAGCAGGGATAGGTGGCTACACCTTC
NA,TRBJ2-5,many,15,TRBV9,CASSVGSPAGETQYF,TGTGCCAGCAGCGTAGGTTCACCCGCAGGGGAGACCCAGTACTTC
NA,TRBJ1-5,few,16,TRBV9,CASSRTGDVGNQPQHF,TGTGCCAGCAGCCGAACGGGGGACGTTGGCAATCAGCCCCAGCATTTT
NA,TRBJ1-2,NA,16,TRBV7-2,CASSLEYRQSNYGYTF,TGTGCCAGCAGCTTAGAGTACAGGCAATCTAACTATGGCTACACCTTC
TRBD1,TRBJ2-7,many,15,TRBV7-2,CASSSLGQEIYEQYF,TGTGCCAGCAGCTCCTTGGGACAGGAAATATACGAGCAGTACTTC
TRBD2,TRBJ2-2,many,18,TRBV12-3/TRBV12-4,CASSPGAAGVKPTGELFF,TGTGCCAGCAGCCCCGGGGCAGCGGGGGTAAAACCCACCGGGGAGCTGTTTTTT
TRBD2,TRBJ2-6,many,17,TRBV18,CASSPSTGGSGANVLTF,TGTGCCAGCTCACCATCGACGGGGGGCTCTGGGGCCAACGTCCTGACTTTC
NA,TRBJ2-3,many,14,TRBV20-1,CSLNRGGHTDTQYF,TGCAGCCTCAACCGGGGCGGACACACAGATACGCAGTATTTT
TRBD1,TRBJ1-6,few,16,TRBV20-1,CSARTGTGRFYSPLHF,TGCAGTGCTCGAACCGGGACAGGGAGGTTTTATTCACCCCTCCACTTT
TRBD1,TRBJ1-5,many,15,TRBV12-3/TRBV12-4,CASSLADRGNQPQHF,TGTGCCAGCAGTTTAGCAGACAGGGGCAATCAGCCCCAGCATTTT
TRBD1,TRBJ2-7,many,14,TRBV5-1,CASSVGTASYEQYF,TGCGCCAGCAGCGTGGGGACAGCTTCCTACGAGCAGTACTTC
NA,TRBJ1-2,few,13,TRBV20-1,CSASGTEPYGYTF,TGCAGTGCTTCCGGGACGGAGCCCTATGGCTACACCTTC
TRBD1,TRBJ2-1,many,15,TRBV12-3/TRBV12-4,CASREGTGVYNEQFF,TGTGCCAGCAGGGAGGGGACAGGGGTCTACAATGAGCAGTTCTTC
NA,TRBJ1-1,NA,14,TRBV2,CASSEAGTHTEAFF,TGTGCCAGCAGTGAAGCAGGTACTCACACTGAAGCTTTCTTT
NA,TRBJ2-3,few,14,TRBV30,CAWRRDRSTDTQYF,TGTGCCTGGAGGCGGGACAGAAGCACAGATACGCAGTATTTT
NA,TRBJ1-1,few,18,TRBV4-1,CASSQDLVRRGSGTEAFF,TGCGCCAGCAGCCAAGATCTTGTTAGGCGGGGTTCAGGGACTGAAGCTTTCTTT
NA,TRBJ2-1,few,13,TRBV11-2,CASSLVGMREQFF,TGTGCCAGCAGCTTAGTCGGGATGCGGGAGCAGTTCTTC
NA,TRBJ2-7,many,15,TRBV5-5,CASSPRAGRPYEQYF,TGTGCCAGCAGCCCTAGGGCAGGGCGCCCCTACGAGCAGTACTTC
TRBD2,TRBJ2-7,NA,12,TRBV20-1,CSAIRSGGEQYF,TGCAGTGCTATTCGAAGCGGGGGCGAGCAGTACTTC
NA,TRBJ2-1,many,15,TRBV5-1,CASSLAANSYNEQFF,TGCGCCAGCAGCTTAGCTGCCAACTCCTACAATGAGCAGTTCTTC
NA,TRBJ2-3,few,15,TRBV20-1,CSATKPPATTDTQYF,TGCAGTGCTACCAAACCTCCCGCAACCACAGATACGCAGTATTTT
NA,TRBJ2-3,many,12,TRBV20-1,CSARQDTDTQYF,TGCAGTGCTAGGCAGGACACAGATACGCAGTATTTT
NA,TRBJ1-5,few,13,TRBV19,CATARTFDQPQHF,TGTGCCACCGCCCGGACTTTTGATCAGCCCCAGCATTTT
NA,TRBJ1-1,NA,15,TRBV29-1,CSGWIQGKVNTEAFF,TGCAGCGGTTGGATACAGGGAAAGGTGAACACTGAAGCTTTCTTT
NA,TRBJ2-7,many,15,TRBV11-2,CASSLVAKRLYEQYF,TGTGCCAGCAGCTTAGTAGCGAAACGATTGTACGAGCAGTACTTC
TRBD1,TRBJ2-7,few,14,TRBV11-2,CASSLGDSAYEQYF,TGTGCCAGCAGCTTAGGGGACAGTGCCTACGAGCAGTACTTC
NA,TRBJ2-2,many,15,TRBV5-1,CASSMTVGDTGELFF,TGCGCCAGCAGCATGACAGTCGGGGACACCGGGGAGCTGTTTTTT
TRBD2,TRBJ2-1,few,14,TRBV6-2/TRBV6-3,CASSPLGGYNEQFF,TGTGCCAGCAGCCCGCTGGGGGGGTACAATGAGCAGTTCTTC
TRBD1,TRBJ2-7,few,16,TRBV7-2,CASSLVDRGLTYEQYF,TGTGCCAGCAGCTTAGTAGACAGGGGCCTGACCTACGAGCAGTACTTC
NA,TRBJ2-1,NA,12,TRBV24-1,CATQGRGHEQFF,TGTGCCACCCAAGGCAGAGGCCATGAGCAGTTCTTC
NA,TRBJ1-2,many,13,TRBV7-8,CASSLGAREGYTF,TGTGCCAGCAGCTTAGGGGCCAGGGAGGGCTACACCTTC
NA,TRBJ1-5,NA,17,TRBV12-3/TRBV12-4,CASSPFGGRGSNQPQHF,TGTGCCAGCAGTCCGTTCGGGGGGCGAGGGAGCAATCAGCCCCAGCATTTT
NA,TRBJ1-4,many,12,TRBV6-5,CASYGGGEKLFF,TGTGCCAGCTACGGAGGTGGAGAAAAACTGTTTTTT
NA,TRBJ2-7,NA,13,TRBV2,CASSVTGSYEQCF,TGTGCCAGCAGTGTTACGGGGTCCTACGAGCAGTGCTTC
NA,TRBJ2-3,NA,13,TRBV5-1,CASSRDTADTQYF,TGCGCCAGCAGCCGTGACACAGCAGATACGCAGTATTTT
NA,TRBJ2-5,few,14,TRBV10-3,CAISVSGLGETQYF,TGTGCCATCAGTGTAAGCGGGCTGGGGGAGACCCAGTACTTC
TRBD2,TRBJ2-1,NA,13,TRBV20-1,CSWTRDYYNEQFF,TGCAGTTGGACCCGGGACTACTACAATGAGCAGTTCTTC
NA,TRBJ2-3,many,13,TRBV15,CATSRDVTIMQYF,TGTGCCACCAGCAGAGATGTAACAATCATGCAGTATTTT
TRBD1,TRBJ1-2,NA,16,TRBV3-1,CASSQPHPGQGYGYTF,TGTGCCAGCAGCCAACCGCACCCGGGACAGGGGTATGGCTACACCTTC
TRBD1,TRBJ2-3,many,15,TRBV5-1,CASSLDRAKVDTQYF,TGCGCCAGCAGCCTGGACAGGGCCAAGGTGGATACGCAGTATTTT
TRBD1,TRBJ1-5,many,14,TRBV12-3/TRBV12-4,CASTLQGAPGPQHF,TGTGCCAGCACCTTACAGGGGGCGCCTGGGCCCCAGCATTTT
NA,TRBJ2-5,few,14,TRBV5-1,CASSPQATQETQYF,TGCGCCAGCAGCCCCCAGGCAACCCAAGAGACCCAGTACTTC
NA,TRBJ1-1,many,14,TRBV7-9,CASSFYPGDTEAFF,TGTGCCAGCAGCTTTTATCCGGGGGACACTGAAGCTTTCTTT
TRBD2,TRBJ2-1,NA,15,TRBV5-1,CASSLVAGTYNEQFF,TGCGCCAGCAGCTTGGTAGCGGGAACCTACAATGAGCAGTTCTTC
NA,TRBJ2-6,few,16,TRBV20-1,CSARDWGEPGANVLTF,TGCAGTGCTAGAGATTGGGGGGAACCTGGGGCCAACGTCCTGACTTTC